This TCR beta chain was recorded in a study of OX40 agonist ivuxolimab in advanced cancers. CDR3 length equals 14 residues. From germline, CDR1 is LNHDA and CDR2 SQIVND (reference sequence). V was pared by 5 bases and J by 3 bases, with 14 bases between. The repertoire was sequenced with immunoSEQ multiplex PCR; TCRdb's copy has only in-frame clones and lacks some. Of tens of thousands of clones in the sample, about 89% were seen once. This chain links TRBV19 with TRBJ2-7; D might be TRBD1 (6 bases). The specimen comprised CD4+ or CD8+ T cells sorted from blood, sampled in a trial of the OX40 agonist ivuxolimab. The receptor was derived from an adult with an advanced solid tumor such as melanoma, head and neck, liver or kidney cancer. CDR3 amino acids: CASSPPSDSYEQYF. The CDR3 nucleotides read TGTGCCAGTAGTCCCCCCTCGGACAGCTACGAGCAGTACTTC.